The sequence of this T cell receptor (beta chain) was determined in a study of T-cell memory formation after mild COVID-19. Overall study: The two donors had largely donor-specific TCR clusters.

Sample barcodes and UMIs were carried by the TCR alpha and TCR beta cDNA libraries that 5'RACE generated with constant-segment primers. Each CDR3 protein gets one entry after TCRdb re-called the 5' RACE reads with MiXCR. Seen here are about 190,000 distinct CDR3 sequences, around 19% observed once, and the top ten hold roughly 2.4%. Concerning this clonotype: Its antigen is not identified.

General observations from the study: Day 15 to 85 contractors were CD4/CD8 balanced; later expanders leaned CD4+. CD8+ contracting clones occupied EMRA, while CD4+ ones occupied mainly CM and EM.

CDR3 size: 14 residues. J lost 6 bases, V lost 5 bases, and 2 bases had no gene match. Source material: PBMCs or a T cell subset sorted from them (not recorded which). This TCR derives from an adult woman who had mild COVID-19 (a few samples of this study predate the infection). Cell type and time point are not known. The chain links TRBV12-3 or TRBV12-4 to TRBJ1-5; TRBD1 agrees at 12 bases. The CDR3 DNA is TGTGCCAGCAGTGGGACAGGGGGCAGTCAGCCCCAGCATTTT. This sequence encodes CASSGTGGSQPQHF.